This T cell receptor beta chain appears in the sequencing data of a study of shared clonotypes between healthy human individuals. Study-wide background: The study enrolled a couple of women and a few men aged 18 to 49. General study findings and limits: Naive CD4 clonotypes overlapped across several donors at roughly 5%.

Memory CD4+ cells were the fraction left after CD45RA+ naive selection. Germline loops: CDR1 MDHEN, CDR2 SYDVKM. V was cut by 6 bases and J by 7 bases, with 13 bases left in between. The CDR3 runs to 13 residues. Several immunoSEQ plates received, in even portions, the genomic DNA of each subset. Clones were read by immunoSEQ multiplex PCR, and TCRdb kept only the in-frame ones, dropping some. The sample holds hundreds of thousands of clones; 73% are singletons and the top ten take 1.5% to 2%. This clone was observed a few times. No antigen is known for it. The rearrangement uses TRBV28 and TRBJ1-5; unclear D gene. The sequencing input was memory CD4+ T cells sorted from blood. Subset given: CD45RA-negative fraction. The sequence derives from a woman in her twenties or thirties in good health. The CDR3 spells CASSFIGVQPQHF. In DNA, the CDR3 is TGTGCCAGCAGCTTTATTGGGGTCCAGCCCCAGCATTTT.